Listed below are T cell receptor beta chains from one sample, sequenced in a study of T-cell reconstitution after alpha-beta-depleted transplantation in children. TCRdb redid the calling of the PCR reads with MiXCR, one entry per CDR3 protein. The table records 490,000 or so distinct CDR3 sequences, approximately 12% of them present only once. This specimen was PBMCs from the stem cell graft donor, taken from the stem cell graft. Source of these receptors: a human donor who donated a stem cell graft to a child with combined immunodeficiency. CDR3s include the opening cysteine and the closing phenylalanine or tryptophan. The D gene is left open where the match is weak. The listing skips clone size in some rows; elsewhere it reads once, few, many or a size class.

TGTGCCACCAGTGATCCGGACAGCGAGAAACCCTACGAGCAGTACTTC	CATSDPDSEKPYEQYF	TRBJ2-7	NA	TRBV24-1	few
TGTGCCAGCAGTCGGAGACTAGCGGGGGTCACAGATACGCAGTATTTT	CASSRRLAGVTDTQYF	TRBJ2-3	TRBD2	TRBV12-3/TRBV12-4	many
TGTGCCAGCAGCTTAGGTTCCCGAGGACAGGGGGCGTCCGAGCAGTACTTC	CASSLGSRGQGASEQYF	TRBJ2-7	TRBD1	TRBV11-3	NA
TGCGCCAGCAGCCCGGGCCTGGTGGGCCACAATGAGCAGTTCTTC	CASSPGLVGHNEQFF	TRBJ2-1	NA	TRBV5-1	NA
TGTGCCAGCAGTTTAACTACGACCTACAATGAGCAGTTCTTC	CASSLTTTYNEQFF	TRBJ2-1	NA	TRBV12-3/TRBV12-4	NA
TGTGCCAGCAGCATACCCCAACAAAGGCGAGTGGGGAACACTGAAGCTTTCTTT	CASSIPQQRRVGNTEAFF	TRBJ1-1	NA	TRBV21-1	few
TGTGCCAGCAGTAGGCCCTCGAAGACCCAAGAGACCCAGTACTTC	CASSRPSKTQETQYF	TRBJ2-5	NA	TRBV7-9	NA
TGTGCCAGCGGCCGCACTAGTGGAACCAATGAGCAGTTCTTC	CASGRTSGTNEQFF	TRBJ2-1	NA	TRBV7-2	few
TGTGCCCAGTACGTTAACTATGGCTACACCTTC	CAQYVNYGYTF	TRBJ1-2	NA	TRBV12-3/TRBV12-4	few
TGTGCCAGCAGCCTAACCCATGGGCAGGGAGAGACCCAGTACTTC	CASSLTHGQGETQYF	TRBJ2-5	NA	TRBV6-1	NA
TGCAGCGTTTTAGCGGGCGAGGACACAGATACGCAGTATTTT	CSVLAGEDTDTQYF	TRBJ2-3	TRBD2	TRBV29-1	NA
TGTGCCAGCAGCCGGCTATGGGACACTGAAGCTTTCTTT	CASSRLWDTEAFF	TRBJ1-1	NA	TRBV4-2	many
TGTGCCAGCAGTTACGGGACAGGGACTGTAGATGAGCAGTTCTTC	CASSYGTGTVDEQFF	TRBJ2-1	TRBD1	TRBV6-5	many
TGTGCCAGCAGCTGGACCACAGGGGTTTCCGGGGAGCTGTTTTTT	CASSWTTGVSGELFF	TRBJ2-2	TRBD1	TRBV7-2	few
TGTGCCAGCAGTTACCCGGAGGGGGGTCTACAGTATTTT	CASSYPEGGLQYF	TRBJ2-3	NA	TRBV6-2/TRBV6-3	few
TGTGCCAGCAGTGGGGACGGTGGGAACATTCAGTACTTC	CASSGDGGNIQYF	TRBJ2-4	NA	TRBV6-4	few
TGCAGTGCTACTGACAAAGAGACCCAGTACTTC	CSATDKETQYF	TRBJ2-5	NA	TRBV20-1	many
TGTGCCAGCAGCTTGACCGAGTCGAGCACCCAGTACTTC	CASSLTESSTQYF	TRBJ2-5	NA	TRBV5-5	NA
TGTGCCAGCAGCGTTAGCGGGACTTACAATGAGCAGTTCTTC	CASSVSGTYNEQFF	TRBJ2-1	TRBD2	TRBV9	few
TGTGCCAGCAGTGATCGGGGGGGGACAGATACGCAGTATTTT	CASSDRGGTDTQYF	TRBJ2-3	TRBD2	TRBV2	few
TGTGCCAGCAGCCAAAAAGGCGGGGGGCACACAGATACGCAGTATTTT	CASSQKGGGHTDTQYF	TRBJ2-3	TRBD2	TRBV3-1	NA
TGTGCTTCCAGCTTCGGCAGCTCTACCGGGGAGCTGTTTTTT	CASSFGSSTGELFF	TRBJ2-2	NA	TRBV11-2	many
TGTGCCACCAGCAGGGACAGGAGTGCAACTAATGAAAAACTGTTTTTT	CATSRDRSATNEKLFF	TRBJ1-4	TRBD1	TRBV15	few
TGCAGTGCTAGAGGGGCTAGCGGTTACTACAATGAGCAGTTCTTC	CSARGASGYYNEQFF	TRBJ2-1	TRBD2	TRBV20-1	few
TGTGCCAGCAGTTACTCTAGGCAGGCACGTCTCTCTGGGGCCAACGTCCTGACTTTC	CASSYSRQARLSGANVLTF	TRBJ2-6	NA	TRBV6-5	NA
TGTGCCAGCAGTGCCTCTAGCGGGAGGGCCGGTGAGCAGTTCTTC	CASSASSGRAGEQFF	TRBJ2-1	TRBD2	TRBV12-3/TRBV12-4	many
TGCAGTGCTAGAGGCGTCCCCGCGGAGACCCAGTACTTC	CSARGVPAETQYF	TRBJ2-5	NA	TRBV20-1	NA
TGTGCCAGCAGTTACTCGACGCAGGGAGCAGGGGAGCTGTTTTTT	CASSYSTQGAGELFF	TRBJ2-2	NA	TRBV6-5	NA
TGTGCCACCAGTGATTTGAGCTTTACGAAGGGTGGCACAGATACGCAGTATTTT	CATSDLSFTKGGTDTQYF	TRBJ2-3	NA	TRBV24-1	few
TGTGCCAGCAGCCAAGATCGGAGGGGCACCGGGGAGCTGTTTTTT	CASSQDRRGTGELFF	TRBJ2-2	NA	TRBV4-2	NA
TGTGCCACCAGTGTTCCTACTAGCGGGAGTGTTCCCAGCACGAACAATGAGCAGTTCTTC	CATSVPTSGSVPSTNNEQFF	TRBJ2-1	TRBD2	TRBV24-1	few
TGTGCCAGCAGCCAAAGATGGGACGCCGGGGAGCTGTTTTTT	CASSQRWDAGELFF	TRBJ2-2	NA	TRBV12-3/TRBV12-4	few
TGCAGTGCTCCACAGAGCTCCTACAATGAGCAGTTCTTC	CSAPQSSYNEQFF	TRBJ2-1	NA	TRBV20-1	many
TGTGCCAGCAGGCCCGGGACAGCTAACACTGAAGCTTTCTTT	CASRPGTANTEAFF	TRBJ1-1	TRBD1	TRBV5-5	NA
TGCAGTGCTAGATCTGCAGGGCTACTCTCCTACGAGCAGTACTTC	CSARSAGLLSYEQYF	TRBJ2-7	NA	TRBV20-1	NA
TGTGCCACCGGCAGAGCTCCTACAGGGGTGAGCACTGAAGCTTTCTTT	CATGRAPTGVSTEAFF	TRBJ1-1	TRBD1	TRBV15	NA
TGCAGCGTTGAAGGAACGACGGGCACCGGGGAGCTGTTTTTT	CSVEGTTGTGELFF	TRBJ2-2	NA	TRBV29-1	NA
TGTGCCAGCAGTTACTCGCGGCTACGTTCTCGGACAGATACGCAGTATTTT	CASSYSRLRSRTDTQYF	TRBJ2-3	NA	TRBV6-5	few
TGTGCCAGCATCCTGGGGACTAGCGGGGTTGGTGAGCAGTTCTTC	CASILGTSGVGEQFF	TRBJ2-1	TRBD2	TRBV12-3/TRBV12-4	few
TGTGCCAGCGGACGATATCGGTGGGGTGGGGAGACCCAGTACTTC	CASGRYRWGGETQYF	TRBJ2-5	NA	TRBV12-3/TRBV12-4	NA
TGTGCCAGCAGCCCCTCGGGACAGGGGAGCTATGGCTACACCTTC	CASSPSGQGSYGYTF	TRBJ1-2	TRBD1	TRBV7-9	few
TGTGCCAGCAGTTACTCGAGTACAGGGGGCGGTGCGGCTTTCTTT	CASSYSSTGGGAAFF	TRBJ1-1	TRBD1	TRBV6-5	many
TGTGCCTGGAAACGTTTATTTACCCGGGAGGTAGGGACAGATACGCAGTATTTT	CAWKRLFTREVGTDTQYF	TRBJ2-3	TRBD2	TRBV30	NA
TGTGCCAGCAGCGTAGAGGGACTAGCGGAGACCCAGTACTTC	CASSVEGLAETQYF	TRBJ2-5	TRBD2	TRBV9	many
TGTGCCAGCAGTGACGACAGGGACTCACCCCTCCACTTT	CASSDDRDSPLHF	TRBJ1-6	TRBD1	TRBV6-1	NA
TGTGCCAGCAGTTACGGCGCCCCCGGCACAGATACGCAGTATTTT	CASSYGAPGTDTQYF	TRBJ2-3	NA	TRBV6-5	few
TGCGCCAGCAGACTCATAGGGACAGGGGGCGGTGAGCAGTTCTTC	CASRLIGTGGGEQFF	TRBJ2-1	TRBD1	TRBV4-1	NA
TGCAGTGCGCCTAGCGGGGTTTCTTACGAGCAGTACTTC	CSAPSGVSYEQYF	TRBJ2-7	TRBD2	TRBV20-1	NA
TGCAGCGCCTATCGGGGCTTGAACACTGAAGCTTTCTTT	CSAYRGLNTEAFF	TRBJ1-1	NA	TRBV29-1	many
TGTGCCAGCTCGCAAAGACCCAGAAGCACAGATACGCAGTATTTT	CASSQRPRSTDTQYF	TRBJ2-3	NA	TRBV18	NA
TGTGCCACCGCCCGGGCCAAAACGGGGGAGCAGTTCTTC	CATARAKTGEQFF	TRBJ2-1	NA	TRBV2	few
TGTGCCAGCAGTTTGGGGACCCGGACCTACGAGCAGTACTTC	CASSLGTRTYEQYF	TRBJ2-7	NA	TRBV27	few
TGTGCCAGCAGGTGGACAGGGTCTGGCGGGGAGCTGTTTTTT	CASRWTGSGGELFF	TRBJ2-2	TRBD1	TRBV5-5	NA
TGTGCCAGCAGTTTTGACAGGGTGTATGGCTACACCTTC	CASSFDRVYGYTF	TRBJ1-2	TRBD1	TRBV12-3/TRBV12-4	many
TGTGCCAGCAGCCGGACTAACCAAGAGACCCAGTACTTC	CASSRTNQETQYF	TRBJ2-5	NA	TRBV11-2	NA